What follows is one T cell receptor (beta chain) and its context. This sample is drawn from a study of blood T cell repertoires in COVID-19. Germline trimming cut 4 bases from V and 0 bases from J; bases unmatched to any gene: 10. The germline V gene has CDR1 GTSNPN and CDR2 SVGIG (reference sequence). This CDR3 has 18 amino acids. As originally analysed: It was from reference gene primer amplification that nucleated cell counts were estimated. Clones were sequenced by immunoSEQ multiplex PCR, and TCRdb holds only the in-frame ones, with some missing. V and J calls and clone size are those listed in that table; D and trimming were worked out from the DNA. The data contain 150,000 to 200,000 clones, more than 85% of them singletons. It was during active infection that Seattle patients were enrolled and then longitudinally followed.

This chain connects TRBV30 to TRBJ1-6; 9 bases fit TRBD1. The receptor comes from a woman aged 55-70 years with COVID-19, enrolled during active disease. The sample consisted of peripheral blood. The CDR3 sequence is CAWTGTGPSGSYNSPLHF. The DNA of the CDR3 is TGTGCCTGGACCGGGACAGGGCCCTCAGGCTCCTATAATTCACCCCTCCACTTT.